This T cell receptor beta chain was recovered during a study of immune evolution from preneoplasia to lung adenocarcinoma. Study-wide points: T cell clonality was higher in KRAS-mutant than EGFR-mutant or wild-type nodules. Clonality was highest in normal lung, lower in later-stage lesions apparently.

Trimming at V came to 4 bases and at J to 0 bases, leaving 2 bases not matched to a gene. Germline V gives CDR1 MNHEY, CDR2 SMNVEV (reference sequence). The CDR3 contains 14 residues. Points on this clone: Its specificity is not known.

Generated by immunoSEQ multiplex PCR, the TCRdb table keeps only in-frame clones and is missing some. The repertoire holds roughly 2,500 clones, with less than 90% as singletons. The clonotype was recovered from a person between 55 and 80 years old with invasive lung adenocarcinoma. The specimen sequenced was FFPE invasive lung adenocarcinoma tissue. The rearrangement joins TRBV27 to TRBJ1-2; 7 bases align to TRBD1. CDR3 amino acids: CASSSGGSNYGYTF. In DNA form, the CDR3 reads TGTGCCAGCAGTTCAGGGGGTTCTAACTATGGCTACACCTTC.